These 24 T cell receptor beta chains share one sample of origin, sequenced in a study of T cells after yellow fever vaccination (dated by TCRdb to the late 2010s). Receptor libraries were prepared by 5' RACE. Sequencing relied on an Illumina HiSeq 2500. Using fastp at Q25 and MiXCR, TCRdb reprocessed the public reads and kept productive beta chains. Here each entry gathers all rows of one CDR3 protein and keeps the most common genes and DNA. For this sample there are approximately 70,000 distinct CDR3 sequences; 5% to 8% appear just once. Around 37% of the sample rests with the top ten. Reading the label with the study, this specimen's treatment or condition is: live attenuated yellow fever vaccine strain. The specimen comprised CD8+ T cells sorted from PBMCs, sampled 45 days after the first yellow fever vaccination. The receptors derive from a man aged 18 to 29 who received the YFV17D yellow fever vaccine.

This clonotype was seen a few times. CDR3 bases: TGTGCCAGCAGTCCGACAGCCTCCTACGAGCAGTACTTC. Its protein is CASSPTASYEQYF. V usage is TRBV12-3 or TRBV12-4 and J usage is TRBJ2-7, with D possibly being TRBD1 (5 bases). The V and J ends lost 5 bases and 0 bases respectively, with 8 bases between them. The CDR3 spans 13 residues.

About this clonotype itself: This may arise from a read error, as a much more abundant clone is one base away. The chain couples TRBV11-2 to TRBJ2-1; 9 nucleotides agree with TRBD1. This CDR3 has 13 residues. Germline V gene data show CDR1 as SGHAT and CDR2 as FQNNGV. With 6 bases clipped from V and 8 bases from J, the junction kept 5 bases outside the gene matches. The CDR3 nucleotides are TGTGCCAGCAGTGGACAGGGGTTTGATGAGCAGTTCTTC. It yields the protein CASSGQGFDEQFF. Full variable domain (remainder filled in from reference TRBV11-2 and TRBJ2-1): EAGVAQSPRYKIIEKRQSVAFWCNPISGHATLYWYQQILGQGPKLLIQFQNNGVVDDSQLPKDRFSAERLKGVDSTLKIQPAKLEDSAVYLCASSGQGFDEQFFGPGTRLTVL.

The chain combines TRBV11-1 with TRBJ2-3, with a weak D call TRBD2 (6 bases). Germline assignment: CDR1 SGHAT and CDR2 FQDESV (reference sequence). CDR3 length: 18 amino acids. V lost 5 bases to trimming and J lost 2 bases, with 23 bases between them. Written as DNA, the CDR3 is TGTGCCAGCAGCCCCAATGGCGGGGAGCCCAAATACACAGATACGCAGTATTTT. This sequence encodes CASSPNGGEPKYTDTQYF. Using reference TRBV11-1 and TRBJ2-3 for the parts outside the CDR3, the full variable domain is EAEVAQSPRYKITEKSQAVAFWCDPISGHATLYWYRQILGQGPELLVQFQDESVVDDSQLPKDRFSAERLKGVDSTLKIQPAELGDSAMYLCASSPNGGEPKYTDTQYFGPGTRLTVL.

A note on this clonotype: Just one base apart from a much larger clone, this may be a read error. The chain couples TRBV7-3 to TRBJ2-3; the D gene is possibly TRBD1 (5 bases). Germline V gene sequence: CDR1 SGHTA, CDR2 FQGTGA. The CDR3 totals 14 residues. As DNA, the CDR3 is TGTGCCAGCAGCTTAGGCAGGGTCACAGGTACGCAGTATTTT. Translated, it gives CASSLGRVTGTQYF.

CDR3 coding DNA: TGTGCCAGCAGTCCCCCGTTAGGACACAAGTACAATGAGCAGTTCTTC. Amino acid sequence: CASSPPLGHKYNEQFF. The genes are TRBV6-2 or TRBV6-3 and TRBJ2-1; D perhaps matches TRBD1 (5 bases). V lost 5 bases and J lost 4, with 18 bases in between. This CDR3 contains 16 residues. Germline CDR1 MNHEY, CDR2 SVGEGT.

This clonotype appeared a few times. The V gene is TRBV6-2 or TRBV6-3, the J gene TRBJ1-1, with 11 bases that match TRBD1. From germline, CDR1 is MNHEY and CDR2 SVGEGT. The CDR3 is made up of 14 amino acids. Unmatched junction bases numbered 10, after V lost 8 bases and J lost 8 bases. CDR3 nucleotides: TGTGCCAGCGACCCGGGACAGGGGGTCTTGGAAGCTTTCTTT. It is translated as CASDPGQGVLEAFF.

The chain is built from TRBV12-3 or TRBV12-4 and TRBJ1-2; a weak D match, TRBD1 (6 bases). This CDR3 is built from 14 residues. The V gene lost 0 bases and the J gene lost 8 bases, with 13 bases spanning the gap. CDR3 amino acids: CASSLALGGPGYTF. The CDR3 DNA reads as TGTGCCAGCAGTTTAGCCCTGGGGGGGCCGGGCTACACCTTC.

This clonotype was counted a few times. The chain uses TRBV15 and TRBJ1-2; perhaps TRBD1 as D (5 bases). V was pared by 4 bases and J by 11 bases, with 17 bases between. The germline gives CDR1 LNHNV, CDR2 YYDKDF (reference sequence). The CDR3 contains 13 residues. CDR3 in DNA: TGTGCCACCAGCATCGGGGACGAATGGAGATACACCTTC. Translation: CATSIGDEWRYTF. Filled out from reference TRBV15 and TRBJ1-2, the complete variable domain reads DAMVIQNPRYQVTQFGKPVTLSCSQTLNHNVMYWYQQKSSQAPKLLFHYYDKDFNNEADTPDNFQSRRPNTSFCFLDIRSPGLGDTAMYLCATSIGDEWRYTFGSGTRLTVV.

CDR3 DNA: TGTGCCAGCAGTCCCGGGTTCCCTAGGTGGGCCAACGTCCTGACTTTC. It yields the protein CASSPGFPRWANVLTF. The rearrangement uses TRBV6-1 and TRBJ2-6; D remains ambiguous. The length of the CDR3 is 16 residues. V was clipped by 5 bases and J by 5 bases, with 16 bases between them. CDR1 MNHNS and CDR2 SASEGT come from the germline V gene.

This clonotype was counted between two and nine times. The rearrangement uses TRBV4-3 and TRBJ1-3; 8 bases map to TRBD1. With 0 bases clipped from V and 1 base from J, the junction kept 11 bases outside the gene matches. CDR3 length equals 19 residues. The germline CDR1 and CDR2 sequences are LGHNA and YSLEER. The CDR3 coding sequence is TGCGCCAGCAGCCAAGATGCCCTCCATCAGGGGGCTTCTGGAAACACCATATATTTT. Its translation is CASSQDALHQGASGNTIYF.

This clonotype showed up many times. The V gene is TRBV12-3 or TRBV12-4, the J gene TRBJ2-1, with TRBD1 matching 9 bases. The CDR3 spans 14 residues. Trimming took 6 bases from V and 15 from J; bases not matched to a gene: 15. CDR3 residues: CASSAGTGFSVWFF. The CDR3 DNA reads as TGTGCCAGCAGCGCCGGGACAGGGTTTTCTGTGTGGTTCTTC.

This clonotype was detected many times. CDR3 DNA: TGTGCCACCAGCAGGAGGATAGCTGGGGCCAACGTCCTGACTTTC. Its translation is CATSRRIAGANVLTF. This rearrangement joins TRBV15 to TRBJ2-6, with D hard to call. V was cut by 3 bases and J by 2 bases, with 8 bases left in between. Germline V lookup: CDR1 LNHNV, CDR2 YYDKDF (reference sequence). The CDR3 loop spans 15 amino acids.

The V gene is TRBV28, the J gene TRBJ1-3; possible D gene TRBD1, 5 bases. The CDR3 totals 14 residues. Germline V gene data show CDR1 as MDHEN and CDR2 as SYDVKM. Between the trimmed V and J ends, which lost 6 bases and 2 bases, there was a span of 11 bases. DNA of the CDR3: TGTGCCAGCAGGAATCGACAGCCTGGAAACACCATATATTTT. It encodes CASRNRQPGNTIYF.

V and J are TRBV5-6 and TRBJ2-7; possible D gene TRBD1, 6 bases. This CDR3 region has 15 residues. Per the germline V gene, CDR1 is SGHDT and CDR2 is YYEEEE. V was pared by 1 base and J by 1 base, with 12 bases between. CDR3 sequence: CASSLRWDTSYEQYV. For the CDR3, the DNA is TGTGCCAGCAGCTTGCGGTGGGACACTTCCTACGAGCAGTACGTC.

The sample holds many counts of this clonotype. The chain recombines TRBV7-2 with TRBJ2-7; 7 bases line up with TRBD1. Losses at the gene ends were 4 bases for V and 3 bases for J; bases not matched to a gene: 6. The CDR3 extends over 14 amino acids. CDR1 and CDR2 from the germline V gene are SGHTA and FQGNSA. CDR3 region: CASSYGTAYYEQYV. The CDR3 DNA sequence: TGTGCCAGCAGCTATGGGACAGCGTACTACGAGCAGTACGTC.

This clonotype was recorded many times. The genes are TRBV7-9 and TRBJ1-1, with D perhaps matching TRBD1 (5 bases). V lost 3 bases and J lost 1, with 9 bases in between. CDR3 length: 14 residues. The V gene's germline CDR1 is SEHNR and CDR2 FQNEAQ (reference sequence). The CDR3 bases are TGTGCCAGCAGCTTGCTGGGGGAGAACACTGAAGCTTTCTTT. Its translation is CASSLLGENTEAFF.

In its sample, this clonotype was seen a few times. The chain uses TRBV10-2 and TRBJ1-3; D is perhaps TRBD1 (6 bases). The germline V gene has CDR1 WSHSY and CDR2 SAAADI. This CDR3 spans 17 amino acids. V was clipped by 10 bases and J by 8 bases, with 30 bases between them. The CDR3 bases are TGCGCCACCCGGCCCGGACAGCACCTTCGGGAGGTAGACACCATATATTTT. Translated, it gives CATRPGQHLREVDTIYF.

In its sample, this clonotype ranks as medium-sized. This chain's CDR3 is CASSYLRTVQETQYF. In DNA, the CDR3 is TGTGCCAGCAGTTACCTCCGGACTGTACAAGAGACCCAGTACTTC. The chain couples TRBV6-6 to TRBJ2-5; the D gene is possibly TRBD2 (5 bases). This CDR3 has 15 residues. V was pared by 2 bases and J by 2 bases, with 12 bases between. Germline assignment: CDR1 MNHNY and CDR2 SVGAGI (reference sequence).

The sample holds many counts of this clonotype. This chain connects TRBV2 to TRBJ2-7, with 9 bases identical to TRBD1. Trimming took 8 bases from V and 5 from J; bases not matched to a gene: 7. CDR3 size: 13 residues. In germline, CDR1 is SNHLY, CDR2 FYNNEI. CDR3 coding DNA: TGTGCCAGCCCAGGACAGGGGTTCAACGAGCAGTACTTC. Translation: CASPGQGFNEQYF.

The genes are TRBV27 and TRBJ2-1, with D perhaps matching TRBD1 (5 bases). CDR1 is MNHEY and CDR2 is SMNVEV in the germline V gene (reference sequence). The ends were cut back, 3 bases at V and 9 bases at J, with 18 bases in the middle. The CDR3 runs 15 residues. The CDR3 reads CASSFNQRGRGEQFF. CDR3 in DNA: TGTGCCAGCAGTTTTAACCAAAGGGGTAGGGGTGAGCAGTTCTTC.

This clonotype was seen a few times. The DNA of the CDR3 is TGTGCCACCAGCGAGGTGGAGGGGGCTGCCTACAATGAGCAGTTCTTC. It is translated as CATSEVEGAAYNEQFF. The rearrangement joins TRBV24-1 to TRBJ2-1; perhaps TRBD1 as D (7 bases). V was trimmed by 7 bases and J by 2 bases, leaving 17 bases between them. Germline-derived CDR1 and CDR2 are KGHDR and SFDVKD. The CDR3 sequence is 16 residues long.

Ten or more counts support this clonotype. This chain connects TRBV4-1 to TRBJ1-1; no clear D. Trimming removed 4 bases from V and 4 bases from J, with 10 bases in between. The CDR3 loop spans 13 amino acids. Germline V gene sequence: CDR1 MGHRA, CDR2 YSYEKL. CDR3 sequence: CASSPVEGTEAFF. Written as DNA, the CDR3 is TGCGCCAGCAGCCCTGTGGAGGGCACTGAAGCTTTCTTT.

This sequence joins TRBV4-2 and TRBJ1-4; TRBD1 aligns across 8 bases. Germline CDR1 is LGHNA and CDR2 is YNFKEQ. The J segment lost 6 bases and the V segment lost 6 bases, leaving 6 bases of the junction unmatched. The length of the CDR3 is 14 residues. The CDR3 reads CASSSGQGDEKLFF. CDR3 nucleotides: TGTGCCAGCAGTTCAGGACAGGGTGATGAAAAACTGTTTTTT.

V and J are TRBV3-1 and TRBJ2-3, with TRBD2 matching 9 bases. Per the germline V gene, CDR1 is LGHDT and CDR2 is YNNKEL (reference sequence). The J segment lost 3 bases and the V segment lost 0 bases, leaving 4 bases of the junction unmatched. The CDR3 runs 16 residues. The DNA for the CDR3 is TGTGCCAGCAGCCAAGATCCCGGACTAGCGACAGATACGCAGTATTTT. Protein sequence: CASSQDPGLATDTQYF.